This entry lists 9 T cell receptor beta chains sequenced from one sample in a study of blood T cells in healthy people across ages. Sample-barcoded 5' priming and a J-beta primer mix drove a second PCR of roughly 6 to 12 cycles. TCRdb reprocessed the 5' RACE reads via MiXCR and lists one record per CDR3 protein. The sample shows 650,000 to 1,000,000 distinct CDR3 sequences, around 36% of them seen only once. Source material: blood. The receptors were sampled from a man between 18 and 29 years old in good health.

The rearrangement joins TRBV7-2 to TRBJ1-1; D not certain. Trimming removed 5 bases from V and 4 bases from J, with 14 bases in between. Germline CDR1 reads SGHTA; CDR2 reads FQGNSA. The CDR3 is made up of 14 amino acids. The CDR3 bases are TGTGCCAGCAGCCCGAGGGCCCGGGGCACTGAAGCTTTCTTT. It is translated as CASSPRARGTEAFF.

CDR3 nucleotide sequence: TGTGCCAGCAGTAACCAATCCGGGACCCATAACTATGGCTACACCTTC. Translated: CASSNQSGTHNYGYTF. The rearrangement joins TRBV6-6 to TRBJ1-2; tentatively, D is TRBD1 (5 bases). Trimming removed 5 bases at V and 1 base at J, with 17 bases between. CDR3 length equals 16 residues. Germline loops: CDR1 MNHNY, CDR2 SVGAGI (reference sequence).

The CDR3 bases are TGTGCCAGCAGTTTCACCGGGACAGCGAACACTGAAGCTTTCTTT. Protein product: CASSFTGTANTEAFF. The chain carries TRBV27 and TRBJ1-1, with TRBD1 identical over 7 bases. The V segment lost 3 bases and the J segment 1 base; nucleotides outside the gene matches: 5. The CDR3 covers 15 residues. Germline V gene sequence: CDR1 MNHEY, CDR2 SMNVEV (reference sequence).

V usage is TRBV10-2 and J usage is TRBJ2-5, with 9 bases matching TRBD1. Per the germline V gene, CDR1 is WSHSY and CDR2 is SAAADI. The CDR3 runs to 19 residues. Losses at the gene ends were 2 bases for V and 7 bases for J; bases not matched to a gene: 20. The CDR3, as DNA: TGCGCCAGCAGTGAGCCTCAGTTGGGGACAGGGAGGGATGTGGGGACCCAGTACTTC. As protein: CASSEPQLGTGRDVGTQYF.

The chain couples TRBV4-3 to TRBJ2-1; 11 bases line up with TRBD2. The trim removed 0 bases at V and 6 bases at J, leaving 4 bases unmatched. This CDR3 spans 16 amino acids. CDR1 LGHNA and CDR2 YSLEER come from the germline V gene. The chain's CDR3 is CASSQDLAGGANEQFF. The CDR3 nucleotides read TGCGCCAGCAGCCAAGATCTAGCGGGGGGTGCCAATGAGCAGTTCTTC.

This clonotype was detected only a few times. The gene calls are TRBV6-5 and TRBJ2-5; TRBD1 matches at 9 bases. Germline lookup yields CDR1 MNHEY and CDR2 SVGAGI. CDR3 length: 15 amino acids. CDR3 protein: CQSARDRAQGETQYF. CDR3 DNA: TGTCAATCGGCGCGGGACAGGGCCCAAGGAGAGACCCAGTACTTC.

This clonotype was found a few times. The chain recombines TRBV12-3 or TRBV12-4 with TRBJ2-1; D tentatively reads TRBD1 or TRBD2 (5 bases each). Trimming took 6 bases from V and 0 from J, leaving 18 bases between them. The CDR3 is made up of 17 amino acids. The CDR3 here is CASSLRDLGTSYNEQFF. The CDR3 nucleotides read TGTGCCAGCAGCCTAAGGGACCTCGGAACCTCCTACAATGAGCAGTTCTTC.

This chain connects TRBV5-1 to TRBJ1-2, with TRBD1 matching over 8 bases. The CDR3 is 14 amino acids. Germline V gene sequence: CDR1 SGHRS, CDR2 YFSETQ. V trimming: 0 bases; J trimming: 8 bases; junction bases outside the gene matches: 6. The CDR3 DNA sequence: TGCGCCAGCAGCTTGGGCCCGGACAGGGAAGGCTACACCTTC. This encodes CASSLGPDREGYTF.

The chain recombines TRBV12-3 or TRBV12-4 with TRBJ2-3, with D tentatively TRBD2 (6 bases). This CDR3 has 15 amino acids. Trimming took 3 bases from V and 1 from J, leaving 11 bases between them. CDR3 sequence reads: CASSFSTGGTDTQYF. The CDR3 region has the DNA TGTGCCAGCAGTTTTAGTACGGGGGGCACAGATACGCAGTATTTT.